These 12 T cell receptor beta chains share one sample of origin, sequenced in a study of technical replicates of blood from a handful of donors (dated by TCRdb to the late 2010s). Libraries were made using the immunoSEQ multiplex PCR assay. The table comes from immuneACCESS by way of TCRdb, which keeps in-frame sequences with V and J called. Part of the clones is missing from these tables; in studies checked, under half for an unresolved V gene and the rest for unknown reasons. Across this sample there are tens of thousands of clones, with 95% seen only once. Together, the top ten hold about 0.26% of the sample. The material sequenced was T cells isolated from PBMCs. The receptor set was obtained from a human donor in good health.

V and J are TRBV29-1 and TRBJ2-3, with 7 bases fitting TRBD1. Per the germline V gene, CDR1 is SQVTM and CDR2 is ANQGSEA. The CDR3 covers 14 residues. V shed 5 bases and J 0 bases; nucleotides not matched to a gene: 5. CDR3 residues: CSVSDRPSTDTQYF. The CDR3 DNA is TGCAGCGTTTCGGACAGGCCAAGCACAGATACGCAGTATTTT.

The V and J genes are TRBV9 and TRBJ1-4, with TRBD1 matching 7 bases. The CDR3 runs 14 residues. Germline loops: CDR1 SGDLS, CDR2 YYNGEE. The J segment lost 8 bases and the V segment lost 6 bases, leaving 10 bases of the junction unmatched. This chain's CDR3 is CASNPGQAPEKLFF. CDR3 sequence (DNA): TGTGCCAGCAACCCAGGACAGGCCCCAGAAAAACTGTTTTTT.

The J gene is TRBJ2-5, the V gene TRBV7-2, with D maybe TRBD1 (6 bases). CDR3 length: 14 residues. Per germline, CDR1 SGHTA and CDR2 FQGNSA. The V end was cut by 1 base, the J end by 5 bases, with 11 bases between. The CDR3 DNA is TGTGCCAGCAGCTTAGTCAGGGGTCTGGAGACCCAGTACTTC. This codes for CASSLVRGLETQYF. The whole variable domain, remainder taken from reference TRBV7-2 and TRBJ2-5, is GAGVSQSPSNKVTEKGKDVELRCDPISGHTALYWYRQSLGQGLEFLIYFQGNSAPDKSGLPSDRFSAERTGGSVSTLTIQRTQQEDSAVYLCASSLVRGLETQYFGPGTRLLVL.

The J gene is TRBJ1-2, the V gene TRBV6-1; the match to TRBD1 covers 8 bases. Germline CDR1 reads MNHNS; CDR2 reads SASEGT. This CDR3 has 15 residues. Germline trimming cut 8 bases from V and 0 bases from J; bases unmatched to any gene: 8. CDR3 in amino acids: CASFQGANSNYGYTF. CDR3 DNA sequence: TGTGCCAGCTTTCAGGGGGCTAATTCTAACTATGGCTACACCTTC.

The rearrangement links TRBV9 to TRBJ2-1, with 9 positions matching TRBD1. CDR3 length: 14 amino acids. Losses at the gene ends were 4 bases for V and 5 bases for J; bases not matched to a gene: 4. Germline CDR1 SGDLS, CDR2 YYNGEE. The CDR3 region is CASSTGQGHNEQFF. The CDR3 nucleotides are TGTGCCAGCAGCACCGGACAGGGGCACAATGAGCAGTTCTTC.

V and J are TRBV4-2 and TRBJ1-4; a possible D gene is TRBD1 (5 bases). Per germline, CDR1 LGHNA and CDR2 YNFKEQ. The V end lost 4 bases, the J end lost 11 bases, and 20 bases lay between the germline ends. CDR3 length: 15 amino acids. As DNA, the CDR3 is TGTGCCAGCAGCCCCGCGGACCCCAGGGTGGGGAAACTGTTTTTT. Protein product: CASSPADPRVGKLFF.

This chain joins TRBV7-9 and TRBJ2-7; the match to TRBD1 covers 7 bases. Germline CDR1 reads SEHNR; CDR2 reads FQNEAQ (reference sequence). The CDR3 extends over 14 amino acids. The V and J ends lost 4 bases and 4 bases, in that order; junction bases with no gene match: 7. The CDR3 loop is CASSSYRGRYEQYF. The CDR3 DNA is TGTGCCAGCAGCTCGTACAGGGGAAGGTACGAGCAGTACTTC.

The chain combines TRBV11-3 with TRBJ2-1, with no clear D. Germline values: CDR1 SGHNT, CDR2 YENEEA. The CDR3 consists of 15 residues. With 1 base removed from V and 5 bases from J, the gap between germline ends came to 12 bases. The CDR3 DNA sequence: TGTGCCAGCAGCTTAGTTTTTGAGGTTAACAATGAGCAGTTCTTC. This gives the protein CASSLVFEVNNEQFF. Based on the CDR3 plus reference TRBV11-3 and TRBJ2-1, the full variable domain is EAGVVQSPRYKIIEKKQPVAFWCNPISGHNTLYWYLQNLGQGPELLIRYENEEAVDDSQLPKDRFSAERLKGVDSTLKIQPAELGDSAVYLCASSLVFEVNNEQFFGPGTRLTVL.

The gene calls are TRBV11-3 and TRBJ2-1; D is uncertain. The CDR3 has 16 residues. The ends were cut back, 2 bases at V and 2 bases at J, with 13 bases in the middle. Germline loops: CDR1 SGHNT, CDR2 YENEEA. The CDR3 protein is CASSLSLSLTYNEQFF. CDR3 DNA: TGTGCCAGCAGCTTATCTCTCTCTCTTACCTACAATGAGCAGTTCTTC. Full variable domain (rest looked up from reference TRBV11-3 and TRBJ2-1): EAGVVQSPRYKIIEKKQPVAFWCNPISGHNTLYWYLQNLGQGPELLIRYENEEAVDDSQLPKDRFSAERLKGVDSTLKIQPAELGDSAVYLCASSLSLSLTYNEQFFGPGTRLTVL.

The genes are TRBV30 and TRBJ1-3; D might be TRBD1 (6 bases). Trimming removed 4 bases from V and 0 bases from J, with 13 bases in between. This CDR3 region has 15 residues. The germline V gene encodes CDR1 GTSNPN and CDR2 SVGIG (reference sequence). In DNA, the CDR3 is TGTGCCTGGACCTGGGGGCAAAACTCTGGAAACACCATATATTTT. Its translation: CAWTWGQNSGNTIYF.

V gene TRBV7-2 combines with J gene TRBJ2-3; TRBD2 is a possible D gene (7 bases). The germline V gene has CDR1 SGHTA and CDR2 FQGNSA. CDR3 size: 17 residues. The V end was cut by 5 bases, the J end by 6 bases, with 24 bases between. The CDR3 here is CASSPVLRGLISDTQYF. The CDR3 region has the DNA TGTGCCAGCAGCCCAGTACTGCGGGGGCTAATATCCGATACGCAGTATTTT.

This rearrangement joins TRBV5-4 to TRBJ2-7; 8 positions match TRBD2. After removal of 0 bases from V and 0 bases from J, the junction contained 2 bases not matched to a gene. This CDR3 contains 15 residues. Germline loops: CDR1 SGHNT, CDR2 YYREEE (reference sequence). This CDR3 is CASSLVAGISYEQYF. The CDR3 DNA reads TGTGCCAGCAGCTTGGTAGCGGGGATCTCCTACGAGCAGTACTTC.